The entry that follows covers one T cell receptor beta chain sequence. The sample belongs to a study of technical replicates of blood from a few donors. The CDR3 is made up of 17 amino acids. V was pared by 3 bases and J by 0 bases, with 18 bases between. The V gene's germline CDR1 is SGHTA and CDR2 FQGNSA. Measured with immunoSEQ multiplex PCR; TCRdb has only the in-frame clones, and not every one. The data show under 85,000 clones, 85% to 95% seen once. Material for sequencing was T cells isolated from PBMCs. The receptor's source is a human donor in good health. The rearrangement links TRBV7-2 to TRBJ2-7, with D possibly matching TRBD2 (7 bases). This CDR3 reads CASSLGEYRDYSYEQYF. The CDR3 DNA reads TGTGCCAGCAGCTTGGGGGAATACAGGGACTACTCCTACGAGCAGTACTTC.